This T cell receptor (beta chain) was observed in a study of cytotoxic CD8 clonotypes in ibrutinib-treated CLL. Libraries were prepared by immunoSEQ multiplex PCR; TCRdb keeps only in-frame clonotypes and omits some of them. Among about 130,000 clones, approximately 85% were seen once, and the ten largest hold around 2.1%. Trimming shortened V by 2 bases and J by 1 base, and 9 bases separated the two germline ends. In germline, CDR1 is KGHSH, CDR2 LQKENI. The CDR3 has 15 amino acids. The rearrangement joins TRBV18 to TRBJ2-1; D gene unclear. The clonotype was recovered from a human donor with chronic lymphocytic leukemia. Material: PBMCs, obtained after 24 months of ibrutinib treatment. The CDR3 protein is CASSPIRQSYNEQFF. CDR3 nucleotide sequence: TGTGCCAGCTCACCAATTCGACAATCCTACAATGAGCAGTTCTTC. The full variable domain, with the rest looked up from reference TRBV18 and TRBJ2-1, is NAGVMQNPRHLVRRRGQEARLRCSPMKGHSHVYWYRQLPEEGLKFMVYLQKENIIDESGMPKERFSAEFPKEGPSILRIQQVVRGDSAAYFCASSPIRQSYNEQFFGPGTRLTVL.